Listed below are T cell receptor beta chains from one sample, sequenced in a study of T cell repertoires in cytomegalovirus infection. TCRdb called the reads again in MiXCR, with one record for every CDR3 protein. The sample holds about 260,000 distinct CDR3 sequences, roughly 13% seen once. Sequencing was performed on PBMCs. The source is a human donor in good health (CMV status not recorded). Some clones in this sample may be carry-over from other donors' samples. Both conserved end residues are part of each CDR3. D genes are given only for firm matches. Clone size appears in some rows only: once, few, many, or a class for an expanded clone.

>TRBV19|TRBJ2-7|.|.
TGTGCCAGTAGTAGGCGATCAGCGGGCGAGCAGTACTTC
CASSRRSAGEQYF
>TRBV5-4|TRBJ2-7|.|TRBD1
TGTGCCAGCAGCTTGGCGGGACAGCACTACGAGCAGTACTTC
CASSLAGQHYEQYF
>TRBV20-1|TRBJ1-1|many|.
TGCAGTGCTAGAGGGATGGGTCACGGAGACACTGAAGCTTTCTTT
CSARGMGHGDTEAFF
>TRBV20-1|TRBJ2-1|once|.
TGCAGTGCCATCGTGGACTCAAACAATGAGCAGTTCTTC
CSAIVDSNNEQFF
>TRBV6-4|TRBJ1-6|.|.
TGTGCCAGCAGCCAGGGTGATAATTCACCCCTCCACTTT
CASSQGDNSPLHF
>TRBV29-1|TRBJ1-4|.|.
TGCAGCGTTGATGGGGCAGGGGATAATGAAAAACTGTTTTTT
CSVDGAGDNEKLFF
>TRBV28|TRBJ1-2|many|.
TGTGCCAGCAGTCCGGGACGCCAGTATGGCTACACCTTC
CASSPGRQYGYTF
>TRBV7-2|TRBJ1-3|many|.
TGTGCCAGCAGCTCCGTCCGAGGAAACACCATATATTTT
CASSSVRGNTIYF
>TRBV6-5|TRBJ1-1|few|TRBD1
TGTGCCAGCAGTTACAGACAGGGGGTTGAAGCTTTCTTT
CASSYRQGVEAFF
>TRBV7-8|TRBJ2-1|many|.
TGTGCCAGCAGCTCAGAAAACGGGTCGTACAATGAGCAGTTCTTC
CASSSENGSYNEQFF
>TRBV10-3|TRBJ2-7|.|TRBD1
TGTGCCATCAGGCCGGGGGACAGGGGTCCCTACGAGCAGTACTTC
CAIRPGDRGPYEQYF
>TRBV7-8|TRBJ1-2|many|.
TGTGCCAGCAGCTCCGGGGGAGGCTATGGCTACACCTTC
CASSSGGGYGYTF
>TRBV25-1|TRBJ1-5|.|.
TGTGCCAGCAGCGCTCTCTCAGGGCCCCAGCATTTT
CASSALSGPQHF
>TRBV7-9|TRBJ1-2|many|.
TGTGCCAGCAGCAATCCTTACGGTTTCCCTAACTATGGCTACACCTTC
CASSNPYGFPNYGYTF
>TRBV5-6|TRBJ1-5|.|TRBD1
TGTGCCAGCAGCTTCGGGACAGCCACTCAGCCCCAGCATTTT
CASSFGTATQPQHF
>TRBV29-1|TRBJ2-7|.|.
TGCAGCGCTGGTTCCTCCTACGAGCAGTACTTC
CSAGSSYEQYF
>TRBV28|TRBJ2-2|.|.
TGTGCCAGCAGCCCACGATGGTCCGGGGAGCTGTTTTTT
CASSPRWSGELFF
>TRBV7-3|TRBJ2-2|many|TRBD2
TGTGCCAGCAGCCCGACTAGCGGGCACCCTGCCGGGGAGCTGTTTTTT
CASSPTSGHPAGELFF
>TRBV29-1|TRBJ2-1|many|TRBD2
TGCAGCGTTGAAGGCTCCCACACTAGCGGATACAATGAGCAGTTCTTC
CSVEGSHTSGYNEQFF
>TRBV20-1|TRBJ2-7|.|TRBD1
TGCAGTGCTCCAAGACAGGGGACTTACGAGCAGTACTTC
CSAPRQGTYEQYF
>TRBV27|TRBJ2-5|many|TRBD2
TGTGCCAGCAGTCCAATAGCGGGACTAGCGGGAACTGAGACCCAGTACTTC
CASSPIAGLAGTETQYF
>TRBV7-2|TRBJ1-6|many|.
TGTGCCAGCAGCTTAGGACAGGCCGGTTCACCCCTCCACTTT
CASSLGQAGSPLHF
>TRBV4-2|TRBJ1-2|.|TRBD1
TGTGCCAGCAGCCAAGTAGACAGGGTCGGCTACACCTTC
CASSQVDRVGYTF
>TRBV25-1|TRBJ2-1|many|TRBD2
TGTGCCAGCAGTGAAGTATTGGGTAGCGGGAGGGCTGAGCAGTTCTTC
CASSEVLGSGRAEQFF
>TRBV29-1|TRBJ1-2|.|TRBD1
TGCAGCGTGGCCGACAGGGCCGGCTACACCTTC
CSVADRAGYTF
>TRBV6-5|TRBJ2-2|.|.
TGTGCCAGCAGTTCGTCGAGGAGGGCATACGGGGAGCTGTTTTTT
CASSSSRRAYGELFF
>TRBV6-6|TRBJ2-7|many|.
.
CASSQILERVRQNEQYF
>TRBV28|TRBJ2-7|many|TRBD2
TGTGCCAGCAGTTTATTGACTAGCGGGAGGCCCTACGAGCAGTACTTC
CASSLLTSGRPYEQYF
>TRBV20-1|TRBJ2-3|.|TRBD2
TGCAGTGCTCCTTTCACCCTAGCGGGGGCCGCTTTTCCTCCCTATACGCAGTATTTT
CSAPFTLAGAAFPPYTQYF
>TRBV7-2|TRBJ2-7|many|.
TGTGCCAGCAGCCCCGAGGCGCGTCGGGCTAGCTCCTACGAGCAGTACTTC
CASSPEARRASSYEQYF
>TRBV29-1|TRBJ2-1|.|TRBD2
TGCAGCGTTGGAGCGGGGGGGCACAATGAGCAGTTCTTC
CSVGAGGHNEQFF
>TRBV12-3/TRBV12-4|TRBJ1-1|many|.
TGTGCCAGCAGTTTAGCCGTGAACACTGAAGCTTTCTTT
CASSLAVNTEAFF
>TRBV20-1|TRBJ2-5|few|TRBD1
TGCAGTTGGACAGGGGTCCAAGAGACCCAGTACTTC
CSWTGVQETQYF
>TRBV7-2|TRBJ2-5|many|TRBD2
TGTGCCAGCAGCCCAGAAAGAGCGGGGGGGCGGGAGACCCAGTACTTC
CASSPERAGGRETQYF
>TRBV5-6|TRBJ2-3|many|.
TGTGCCAGCAGCCCCCGAACAGGGACACCTTACACAGATACGCAGTATTTT
CASSPRTGTPYTDTQYF
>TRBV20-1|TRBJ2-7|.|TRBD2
TGCAGTGCTAGTCCTGGGACTAGCGGGAAGTACGAGCAGTACTTC
CSASPGTSGKYEQYF
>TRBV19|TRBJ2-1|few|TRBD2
TGTGCCAGTAGTAATCAAGGGACTAGCGGGAGTAGGGGGAGCTACAATGAGCAGTTCTTC
CASSNQGTSGSRGSYNEQFF
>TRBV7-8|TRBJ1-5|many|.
TGTGCCAGCCGACTGACAGACCGGGGCAATCAGCCCCAGCATTTT
CASRLTDRGNQPQHF